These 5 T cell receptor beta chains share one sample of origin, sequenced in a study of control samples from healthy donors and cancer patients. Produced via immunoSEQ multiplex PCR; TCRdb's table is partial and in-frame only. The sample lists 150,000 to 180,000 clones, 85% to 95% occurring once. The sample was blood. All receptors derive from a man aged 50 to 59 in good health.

The CDR3 region has the DNA TGTGCCATCAGTAGAGCGGGAGTTGGGGAGACCCAGTACTTC. Translation gives CAISRAGVGETQYF. V gene TRBV10-3 combines with J gene TRBJ2-5, with 8 nucleotides matching TRBD2. The J segment lost 5 bases and the V segment lost 5 bases, leaving 7 bases of the junction unmatched. CDR1 is ENHRY and CDR2 is SYGVKD in the germline V gene. The CDR3 length is 14 residues.

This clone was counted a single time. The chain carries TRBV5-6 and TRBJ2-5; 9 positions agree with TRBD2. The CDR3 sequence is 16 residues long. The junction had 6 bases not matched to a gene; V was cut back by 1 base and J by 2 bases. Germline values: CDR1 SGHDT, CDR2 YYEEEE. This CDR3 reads CASSLKSGRWQETQYF. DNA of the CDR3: TGTGCCAGCAGCTTGAAGAGCGGGAGGTGGCAAGAGACCCAGTACTTC. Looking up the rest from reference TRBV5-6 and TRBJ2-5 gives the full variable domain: DAGVTQSPTHLIKTRGQQVTLRCSPKSGHDTVSWYQQALGQGPQFIFQYYEEEERQRGNFPDRFSGHQFPNYSSELNVNALLLGDSALYLCASSLKSGRWQETQYFGPGTRLLVL.

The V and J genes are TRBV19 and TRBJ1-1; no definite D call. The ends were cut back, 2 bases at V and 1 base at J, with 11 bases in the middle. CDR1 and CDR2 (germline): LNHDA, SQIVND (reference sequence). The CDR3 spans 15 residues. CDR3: CASSIWAGENTEAFF. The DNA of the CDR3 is TGTGCCAGTAGTATATGGGCAGGAGAGAACACTGAAGCTTTCTTT.

CDR3 DNA: TGTGCCAGCAGCTTAAACAGGGGAGGCTATGGCTACACCTTC. It encodes CASSLNRGGYGYTF. The rearrangement uses TRBV11-2 and TRBJ1-2, with 7 bases matching TRBD1. V trimming: 2 bases; J trimming: 4 bases; junction bases outside the gene matches: 4. This CDR3 comprises 14 residues. The germline CDR1 and CDR2 sequences are SGHAT and FQNNGV.

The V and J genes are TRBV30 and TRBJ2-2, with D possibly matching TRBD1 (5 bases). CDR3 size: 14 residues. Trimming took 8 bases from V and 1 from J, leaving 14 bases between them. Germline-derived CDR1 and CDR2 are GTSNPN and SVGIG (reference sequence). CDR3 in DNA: TGTGCCCGAGGTTCCGGACAGAACACCGGGGAGCTGTTTTTT. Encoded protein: CARGSGQNTGELFF.